A single sample is the source of the 3 T cell receptor beta chains below, sequenced in a study of HIV-infected patients and healthy controls. Each CDR3 protein is one row after TCRdb ran MiXCR on the 5' RACE reads. The sample holds approximately 67,000 distinct CDR3 sequences; around 16% are singletons and the top ten take under 6%. Sequenced material: CD4+ T cells from blood. Receptors were obtained from a human donor in good health.

Only a few counts were recorded for this clonotype. This chain joins TRBV6-2 or TRBV6-3 and TRBJ1-3; D gene uncertain. The germline V and J ends were trimmed by 4 bases and 0 bases, with 10 bases remaining between them. CDR1 and CDR2 from the germline V gene are MNHEY and SVGEGT. The CDR3 has 15 amino acids. The CDR3, as DNA: TGTGCCAGCAGTTCGGACGGATACTCTGGAAACACCATATATTTT. Protein: CASSSDGYSGNTIYF.

V and J are TRBV19 and TRBJ1-5; D is undetermined. V was cut by 7 bases and J by 8 bases, with 18 bases left in between. In germline, CDR1 is LNHDA, CDR2 SQIVND (reference sequence). This CDR3 contains 14 residues. DNA of the CDR3: TGTGCCAGTACGGGGTCAGGAGGGAGAAAGCCCCAGCATTTT. Its translation is CASTGSGGRKPQHF.

The rearrangement links TRBV7-8 to TRBJ1-1, with D possibly TRBD1 on 5 matching bases. Trimming left V 1 base short and J 4 bases short, with 7 bases between. Germline V lookup: CDR1 SGHVS, CDR2 FQNEAQ. This CDR3 is built from 13 residues. Here the CDR3 DNA reads TGTGCCAGCAGCTTAGGGGGCGGCACTGAAGCTTTCTTT. Amino acids: CASSLGGGTEAFF.